Reported below is one T cell receptor (beta chain). The antigen is undetermined. The sample belongs to a study of T cell responses to AZD1222 COVID-19 vaccine. Study observations and caveats: Donors skewed white British and female; clonal diversity was possibly underestimated. Sampled repertoires all dated from after the peak T cell response. Variant regions that are unmutated are reportedly the target of nearly half of spike-specific TCRs. Two AZD1222 administrations were followed by greater Spike-specific TCR breadth and depth.

V trimming: 0 bases; J trimming: 2 bases; junction bases outside the gene matches: 4. The CDR3 is 16 residues long. The germline V gene encodes CDR1 LGHDT and CDR2 YNNKEL (reference sequence). Only in-frame clones appear in the TCRdb table, and some are missing; sequencing was by immunoSEQ multiplex PCR. The sample yields about 120,000 clones, 80% to 95% seen once. Here the sequenced sample was peripheral blood, taken on day 0 of MenACWY control vaccination. The receptor comes from an adult in good health. The chain uses TRBV3-1 (or the pseudogene TRBV3-2) and TRBJ2-3; 8 nucleotides align to TRBD2. The chain's CDR3 is CASSQDREGITDTQYF. For the CDR3, the DNA is TGTGCCAGCAGCCAAGATCGGGAGGGGATCACAGATACGCAGTATTTT.